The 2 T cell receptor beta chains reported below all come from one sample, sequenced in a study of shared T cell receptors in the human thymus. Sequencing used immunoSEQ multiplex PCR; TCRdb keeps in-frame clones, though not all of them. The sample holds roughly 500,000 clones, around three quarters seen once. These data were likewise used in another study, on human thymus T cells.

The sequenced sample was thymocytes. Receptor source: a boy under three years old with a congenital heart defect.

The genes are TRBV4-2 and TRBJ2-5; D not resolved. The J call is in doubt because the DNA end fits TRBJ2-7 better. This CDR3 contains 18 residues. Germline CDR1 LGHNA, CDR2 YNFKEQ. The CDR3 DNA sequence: TGTGCCAGCAGCCAAGTGTTGGCAGCACCATACTATGCCTACGAGCAGTACTTC. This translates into CASSQVLAAPYYAYEQYF.

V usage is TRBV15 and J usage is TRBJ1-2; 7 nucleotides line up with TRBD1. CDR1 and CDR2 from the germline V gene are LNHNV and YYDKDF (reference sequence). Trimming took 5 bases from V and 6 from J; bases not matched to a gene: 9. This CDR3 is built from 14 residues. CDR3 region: CATSPRQGTDGYTF. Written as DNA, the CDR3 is TGTGCCACCAGCCCCCGACAGGGAACGGATGGCTACACCTTC.